This entry describes one T cell receptor (beta chain). Its specific antigen is unknown. No much larger clonotype is one base removed from it; base qualities were not supplied. The data originate from a study of T cell changes during pregnancy in multiple sclerosis (dated by TCRdb to the late 2010s). Looking at the study overall: In women with multiple sclerosis, the researchers looked at how the T cell repertoire shifted as pregnancy progressed.

Libraries were prepared through the immunoSEQ multiplex PCR assay. The table comes from immuneACCESS by way of TCRdb, which keeps in-frame sequences with V and J called. Part of the clones is missing from these tables; in studies checked, under half for an unresolved V gene and the rest for unknown reasons. Recorded for this sample are 40,000 or so clones; approximately 90% of them occurred a single time. Around 0.48% of the sample belongs to the ten largest clones. CDR1 is given as MRHNA and CDR2 as SNTAGT, both from the germline V gene. The CDR3 contains 15 residues, cysteine and phenylalanine counted. Just the 45-base CDR3 DNA is kept, in frame starting at base 1. Trimming costs V 4 bases and J 0 bases, and their ends lie 11 bases apart.

The sequence was collected from a female donor in good health, enrolled as a control in a pregnancy study. The sample here was CD4+ T cells from peripheral blood mononuclear cells, taken in the first trimester of pregnancy. Rearrangement joined TRBV6-4 to TRBJ2-3; no D gene can be assigned with confidence. The DNA is TGTGCCAGCAGTGTATCGGCGACTAGCACAGATACGCAGTATTTT. Its protein is CASSVSATSTDTQYF.